This is a list of T cell receptor beta chains from one sample in a study of T cells in tumors after PD-1 blockade. TCRdb's table, derived via immunoSEQ multiplex PCR, lists solely in-frame clones and lacks some. The data contain over 12,000 clones, over 75% of them singletons. Specimen: PBMCs, collected after anti-PD-1 treatment. These receptors all come from a human donor with basal cell carcinoma. Each CDR3 is given with its conserved first and last residue. D genes are given only for firm matches. Some rows mark clone size as missing; the rest say once, few, many or name a class of expanded clone.

- | TRBJ1-2 | - | TRBV27 | TGTGCCAGCAGTTTCGCGGCTAACTATGGCTACACCTTC | CASSFAANYGYTF
- | TRBJ2-7 | - | TRBV7-9 | TGTGCCAGCACCCCGTGGGGTGACGAGCAGTACTTC | CASTPWGDEQYF
- | TRBJ1-2 | TRBD1 | TRBV19 | TGTGCCAGTAGTATTTTGGCAGGGGGCTATGGCTACACCTTC | CASSILAGGYGYTF
- | TRBJ2-3 | TRBD2 | TRBV5-1 | TGCGCCAGCAGCTTAGAGCGGGAGGAAGATACGCAGTATTTT | CASSLEREEDTQYF
- | TRBJ2-2 | - | TRBV3-1/TRBV3-2 | TGTGCCAGCCGCATTGCGGGTGCAATCGACGGGGAGCTGTTTTTT | CASRIAGAIDGELFF
- | TRBJ2-2 | - | TRBV5-1 | TGCGCCAGCAGCTCCACGGCGAACACCGGGGAGCTGTTTTTT | CASSSTANTGELFF
- | TRBJ1-6 | TRBD1 | TRBV6-5 | TGTGCCAGCAGTTCGACAGGGTCCGTTAATTCACCCCTCCACTTT | CASSSTGSVNSPLHF
- | TRBJ2-5 | TRBD1 | TRBV11-1 | TGTGCCAGCAGCTACGGACAGGGTTTAACCCAAGAGACCCAGTACTTC | CASSYGQGLTQETQYF
- | TRBJ2-1 | - | TRBV6-4 | TGTGCCAGAACCACGCCCCCCGGGGAACCCGCTTTCCCGGAGGGGAATGAGCAGTTCTTC | CARTTPPGEPAFPEGNEQFF
- | TRBJ1-5 | - | TRBV5-6 | TGTGCCAGCAGCTTCCGAGACCACATGGATCAGCCCCAGCATTTT | CASSFRDHMDQPQHF
- | TRBJ1-1 | TRBD1 | TRBV28 | TGTGCCAGCAGGAACGACAGGGTCCTTTGGACTGAAGCTTTCTTT | CASRNDRVLWTEAFF
once | TRBJ1-5 | - | TRBV5-1 | TGCGCCAGCAGCTTGGAGGGAAAGGGGTATCAGCCCCAGCATTTT | CASSLEGKGYQPQHF
- | TRBJ2-5 | TRBD2 | TRBV5-4 | TGTGCCAGCAGCCTCGGACTAGCGGGGGGCCAGGAGACCCAGTACTTC | CASSLGLAGGQETQYF
- | TRBJ2-6 | - | TRBV7-6 | TGTGCCAGCAGCGCCCGGGCCTCTAGAGTCACCTCTGGGGCCAACGTCCTGACTTTC | CASSARASRVTSGANVLTF
- | TRBJ1-1 | - | TRBV10-3 | TGTGCCATCACCACAGGGAACACTGAAGCTTTCTTT | CAITTGNTEAFF
- | TRBJ1-1 | - | TRBV3-1/TRBV3-2 | TGTGCCAGCATTGGGTGGGGGGACACTGAAGCTTTCTTT | CASIGWGDTEAFF
- | TRBJ2-5 | - | TRBV27 | TGTGCCAGCAGTTTCCCCGGGGAGACCCAGTACTTC | CASSFPGETQYF
- | TRBJ2-1 | TRBD2 | TRBV18 | TGTGCCAGCTCACCAGAAGCGGGGCGCTCCTACAATGAGCAGTTCTTC | CASSPEAGRSYNEQFF
- | TRBJ2-1 | - | TRBV9 | TGTGCCAGCAGCGTAGGGGTGATGAATGAGCAGTTCTTC | CASSVGVMNEQFF
- | TRBJ2-5 | - | TRBV7-6 | TGTGCCAGCAGCTTAGTGGTATTCGGAGAGACCCAGTACTTC | CASSLVVFGETQYF
- | TRBJ2-7 | TRBD2 | TRBV7-2 | TGTGCCAGCAGCTCAAGAGGACTAGCTGGCGAGCAGTACTTC | CASSSRGLAGEQYF
- | TRBJ2-5 | TRBD2 | TRBV2 | TGTGCCAGCCAACCTAGACTAGCGGAAGAGACCCAGTACTTC | CASQPRLAEETQYF
- | TRBJ2-3 | - | TRBV10-3 | TGTGCCATCAGTGTGGCGGGCGGACTGTTCACAGATACGCAGTATTTT | CAISVAGGLFTDTQYF
- | TRBJ2-7 | - | TRBV7-2 | TGTGCCAGCAGCTTAGCCCTCTCCTACGAGCAGTACTTC | CASSLALSYEQYF
- | TRBJ2-3 | - | TRBV27 | TGTGCCAGCACGATACAGGGCCGCACAGATACGCAGTATTTT | CASTIQGRTDTQYF
- | TRBJ2-5 | TRBD2 | TRBV5-1 | TGCGCCAGCAGCTACGGGACTAGCGGCACAGGGACCCAGTACTTC | CASSYGTSGTGTQYF
- | TRBJ1-2 | TRBD1 | TRBV18 | TGTGCCAGCTCACCCCAGGGGGCCACTAACTATGGCTACACCTTC | CASSPQGATNYGYTF
- | TRBJ1-2 | TRBD1 | TRBV6-2/TRBV6-3 | TGTGCCAGCAGCAGGGGGCGGAACGGCTACACCTTC | CASSRGRNGYTF
few | TRBJ2-6 | TRBD1 | TRBV3-1/TRBV3-2 | TGTGCCAGCAGCCAACCAGGGACAGGGCGCCTTGTTAACGTCCTGACTTTC | CASSQPGTGRLVNVLTF
- | TRBJ1-2 | - | TRBV24-1 | TGTGCCACCAGGGGAGTAGGGAACTATGGCTACACCTTC | CATRGVGNYGYTF
- | TRBJ2-6 | - | TRBV29-1 | TGCAGCGTCCAGGGGGGGGCCGGGGCCAACGTCCTGACTTTC | CSVQGGAGANVLTF
once | TRBJ2-5 | TRBD2 | TRBV30 | TGTGCCTGGAGTGATAGGGTAGCGGGGGGGGCCCAGTACTTC | CAWSDRVAGGAQYF
- | TRBJ2-5 | TRBD1 | TRBV18 | TGTGCCAGCTCACCTAACAGGCCCCACAGGGGGCAGGAGACCCAGTACTTC | CASSPNRPHRGQETQYF
- | TRBJ2-5 | - | TRBV4-2 | TGTGCCAGCAGCTCCGGGCCCTCCCTTAGGGAGACCCAGTACTTC | CASSSGPSLRETQYF
- | TRBJ2-7 | TRBD1 | TRBV7-2 | TGTGCCAGCAGCGCACGACAGGGTAGCTCCTACGAGCAGTACTTC | CASSARQGSSYEQYF
- | TRBJ2-7 | - | TRBV6-6 | TGTGCCAGCAGCGACCCTCCTTACGAGCAGTACTTC | CASSDPPYEQYF
few | TRBJ2-1 | TRBD2 | TRBV6-2/TRBV6-3 | TGTGCCAGCAGTTACTCGCGGACTAGCGGGAGAGACGACTACAATGAGCAGTTCTTC | CASSYSRTSGRDDYNEQFF
- | TRBJ2-5 | TRBD2 | TRBV4-2 | TGTGCCAGCAGCCAAGCCGGTCCAGCGGGGGACCAAGAGACCCAGTACTTC | CASSQAGPAGDQETQYF
- | TRBJ1-5 | - | TRBV5-6 | TGTGCCAGCAGCTTGGGTTGGGGGGCAAATCAGCCCCAGCATTTT | CASSLGWGANQPQHF
- | TRBJ2-1 | - | TRBV2 | TGTGCCAGCTGTGAAGGGTGGGCGCGGGTGGGGAGCTCCTACAATGAGCAGTTCTTC | CASCEGWARVGSSYNEQFF
- | TRBJ2-5 | - | TRBV5-1 | TGCGCCAGCACCCCGCGGCTAGGGGAGACCCAGTACTTC | CASTPRLGETQYF
- | TRBJ1-5 | - | TRBV12-3/TRBV12-4 | TGTGCCAGCAGTCCCCGGACGGTGCCCCAGCATTTT | CASSPRTVPQHF
- | TRBJ1-2 | TRBD1 | TRBV28 | TGTGCCAGCAGTGCCTTTCGGACAGGGGGGAGTTATGGCTACACCTTC | CASSAFRTGGSYGYTF
- | TRBJ2-5 | - | TRBV5-1 | TGCGCCAGCGCCTCTGACAGGATGTACCAAGAGACCCAGTACTTC | CASASDRMYQETQYF
- | TRBJ2-7 | TRBD2 | TRBV4-2 | TGTGCCAGCAGCCAAAGCTCTAGCGGGAACTCCTACGAGCAGTACTTC | CASSQSSSGNSYEQYF
- | TRBJ2-1 | - | TRBV7-2 | TGTGCCAGCAGCTTAGTCCGGGTCGCCCACAATGAGCAGTTCTTC | CASSLVRVAHNEQFF
few | TRBJ2-7 | - | TRBV10-2 | TGCGCCAGCAGTGAGCGGGAGTGGATAGGGTGGGAGCAGTACTTC | CASSEREWIGWEQYF
once | TRBJ2-2 | - | TRBV7-9 | TGTGCCAGCAGCCCGGGGTCGAACACCGGGGAGCTGTTTTTT | CASSPGSNTGELFF
once | TRBJ2-1 | TRBD2 | TRBV28 | TGTGCCAGCAGTCGGACTAGCGGGAGATGGAATGAGCAGTTCTTC | CASSRTSGRWNEQFF
- | TRBJ1-3 | - | TRBV7-2 | TGTGCCAGCAGCTTAGGTGGGGCTTTGAACACCATATATTTT | CASSLGGALNTIYF
- | TRBJ1-2 | - | TRBV28 | TGTGCCATCGGGGAACGATCCCGTAATGGCTACACCTTC | CAIGERSRNGYTF